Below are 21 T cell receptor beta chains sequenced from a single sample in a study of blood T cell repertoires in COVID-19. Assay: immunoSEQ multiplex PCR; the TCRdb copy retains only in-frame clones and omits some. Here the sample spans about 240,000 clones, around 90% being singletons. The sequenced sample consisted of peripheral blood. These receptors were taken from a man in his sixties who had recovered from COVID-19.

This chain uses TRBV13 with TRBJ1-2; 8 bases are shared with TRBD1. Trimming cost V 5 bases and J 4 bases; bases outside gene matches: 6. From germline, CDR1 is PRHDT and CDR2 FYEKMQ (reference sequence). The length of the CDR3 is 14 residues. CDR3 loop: CASSPQDRVYGYTF. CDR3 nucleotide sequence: TGTGCCAGCAGCCCCCAGGACAGGGTCTATGGCTACACCTTC.

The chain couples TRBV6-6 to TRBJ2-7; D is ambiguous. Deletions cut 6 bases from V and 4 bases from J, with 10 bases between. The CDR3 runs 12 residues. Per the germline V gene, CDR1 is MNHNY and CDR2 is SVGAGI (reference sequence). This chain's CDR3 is CASSPAGYEQYF. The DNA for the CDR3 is TGTGCCAGCAGCCCAGCAGGATACGAGCAGTACTTC.

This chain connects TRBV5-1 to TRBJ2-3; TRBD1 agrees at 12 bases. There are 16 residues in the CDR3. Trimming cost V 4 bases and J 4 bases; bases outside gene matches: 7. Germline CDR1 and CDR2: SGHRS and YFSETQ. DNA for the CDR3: TGCGCCAGCAGCCCTGGGGACAGGGGGCGCGCAGATACGCAGTATTTT. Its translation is CASSPGDRGRADTQYF.

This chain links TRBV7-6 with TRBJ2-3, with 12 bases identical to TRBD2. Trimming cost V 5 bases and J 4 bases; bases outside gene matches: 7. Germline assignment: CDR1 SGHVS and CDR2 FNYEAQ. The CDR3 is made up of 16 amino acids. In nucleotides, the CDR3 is TGTGCCAGCAGCAGATCTAGCGGGGGGGCTGCAGATACGCAGTATTTT. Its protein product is CASSRSSGGAADTQYF.

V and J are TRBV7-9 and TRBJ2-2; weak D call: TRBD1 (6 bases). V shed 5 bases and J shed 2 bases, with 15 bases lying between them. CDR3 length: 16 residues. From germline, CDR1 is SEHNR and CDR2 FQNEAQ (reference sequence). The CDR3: CASSVTGTPNTGELFF. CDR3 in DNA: TGTGCCAGCAGCGTCACCGGGACACCTAACACCGGGGAGCTGTTTTTT. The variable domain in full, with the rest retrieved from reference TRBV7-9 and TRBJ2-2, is DTGVSQNPRHKITKRGQNVTFRCDPISEHNRLYWYRQTLGQGPEFLTYFQNEAQLEKSRLLSDRFSAERPKGSFSTLEIQRTEQGDSAMYLCASSVTGTPNTGELFFGEGSRLTVL.

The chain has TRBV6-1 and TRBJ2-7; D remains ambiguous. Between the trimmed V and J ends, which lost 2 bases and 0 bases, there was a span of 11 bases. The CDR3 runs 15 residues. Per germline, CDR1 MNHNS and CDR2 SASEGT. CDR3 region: CASSETLWSSYEQYF. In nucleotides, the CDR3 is TGTGCCAGCAGTGAAACTTTATGGTCCTCCTACGAGCAGTACTTC.

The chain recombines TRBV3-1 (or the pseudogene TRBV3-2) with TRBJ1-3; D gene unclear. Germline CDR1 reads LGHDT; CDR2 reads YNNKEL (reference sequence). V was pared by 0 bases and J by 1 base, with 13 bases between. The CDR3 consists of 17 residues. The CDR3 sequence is CASSQDLGGSSGNTIYF. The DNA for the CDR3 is TGTGCCAGCAGCCAAGATCTAGGCGGGAGTTCTGGAAACACCATATATTTT.

For the CDR3, the DNA is TGCGCCAGCAGTCTTGCCGGGGAGCTGTTTTTT. It translates to CASSLAGELFF. This sequence joins TRBV10-2 and TRBJ2-2; no clear D gene. Germline V CDR1 and CDR2: WSHSY, SAAADI. V lost 5 bases and J lost 6, with 4 bases in between. This CDR3 comprises 11 residues.

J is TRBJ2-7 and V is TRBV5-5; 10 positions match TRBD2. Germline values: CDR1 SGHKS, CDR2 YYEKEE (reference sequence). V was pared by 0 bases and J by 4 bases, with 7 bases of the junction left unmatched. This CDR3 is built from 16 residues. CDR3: CASSLVGSGGSYEQYF. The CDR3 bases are TGTGCCAGCAGCTTGGTGGGTAGCGGGGGGTCGTACGAGCAGTACTTC.

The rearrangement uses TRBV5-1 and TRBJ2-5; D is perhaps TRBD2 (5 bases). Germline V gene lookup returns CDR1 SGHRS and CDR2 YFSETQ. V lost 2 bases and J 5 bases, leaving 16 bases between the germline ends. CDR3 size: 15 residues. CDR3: CASSFLTTPRETQYF. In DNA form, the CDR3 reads TGCGCCAGCAGCTTTCTGACTACCCCGAGGGAGACCCAGTACTTC.

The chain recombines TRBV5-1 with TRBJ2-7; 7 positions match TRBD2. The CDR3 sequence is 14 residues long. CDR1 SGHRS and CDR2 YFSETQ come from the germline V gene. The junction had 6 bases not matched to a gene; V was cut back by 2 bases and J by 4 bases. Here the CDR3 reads CASSFEDGGYEQYF. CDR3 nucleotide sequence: TGCGCCAGCAGCTTTGAGGACGGGGGGTACGAGCAGTACTTC.

The CDR3 region is CASSLTAREAFF. CDR3 DNA: TGTGCCAGCAGTTTAACGGCGAGGGAAGCTTTCTTT. V and J are TRBV28 and TRBJ1-1; D is unresolved. CDR3 size: 12 residues. Germline CDR1 is MDHEN and CDR2 is SYDVKM. Trimming stripped 2 bases from V and 8 bases from J, with 9 bases between.

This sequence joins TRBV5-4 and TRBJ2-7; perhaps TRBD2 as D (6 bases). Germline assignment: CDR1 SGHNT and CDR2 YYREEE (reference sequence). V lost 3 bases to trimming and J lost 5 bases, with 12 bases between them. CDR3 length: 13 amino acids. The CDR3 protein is CASSSRLVDEQYF. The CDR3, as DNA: TGTGCCAGCAGCTCGCGACTAGTCGACGAGCAGTACTTC.

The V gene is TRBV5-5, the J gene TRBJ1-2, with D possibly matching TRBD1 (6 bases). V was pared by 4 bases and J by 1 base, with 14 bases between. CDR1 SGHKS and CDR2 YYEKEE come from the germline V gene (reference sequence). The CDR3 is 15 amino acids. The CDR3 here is CASSRGGTVNYGYTF. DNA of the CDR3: TGTGCCAGCAGCCGTGGGGGCACCGTTAACTATGGCTACACCTTC.

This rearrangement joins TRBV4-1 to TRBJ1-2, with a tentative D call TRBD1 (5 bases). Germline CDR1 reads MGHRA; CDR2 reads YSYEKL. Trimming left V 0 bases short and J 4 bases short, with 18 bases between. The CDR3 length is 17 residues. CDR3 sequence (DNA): TGCGCCAGCAGCCAAGATACATCCGGGGGATCCATCTATGGCTACACCTTC. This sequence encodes CASSQDTSGGSIYGYTF.

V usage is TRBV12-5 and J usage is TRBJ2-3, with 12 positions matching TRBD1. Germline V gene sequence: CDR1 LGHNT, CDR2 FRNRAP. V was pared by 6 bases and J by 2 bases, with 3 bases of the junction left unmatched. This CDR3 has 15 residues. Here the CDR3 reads CASGLGQGATDTQYF. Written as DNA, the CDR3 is TGTGCTAGTGGCCTGGGACAGGGGGCCACAGATACGCAGTATTTT.

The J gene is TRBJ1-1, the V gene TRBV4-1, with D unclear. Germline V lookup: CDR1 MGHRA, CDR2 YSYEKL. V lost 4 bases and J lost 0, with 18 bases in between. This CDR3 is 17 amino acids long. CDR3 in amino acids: CASSPGGLTGVNTEAFF. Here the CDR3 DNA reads TGCGCCAGCAGCCCGGGTGGGTTGACGGGTGTGAACACTGAAGCTTTCTTT.

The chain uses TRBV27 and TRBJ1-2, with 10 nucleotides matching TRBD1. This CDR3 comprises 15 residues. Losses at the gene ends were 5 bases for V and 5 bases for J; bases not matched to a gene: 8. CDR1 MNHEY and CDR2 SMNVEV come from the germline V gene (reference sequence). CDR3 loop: CASSDPGQGTYGYTF. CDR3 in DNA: TGTGCCAGCAGTGATCCGGGACAGGGGACATATGGCTACACCTTC.

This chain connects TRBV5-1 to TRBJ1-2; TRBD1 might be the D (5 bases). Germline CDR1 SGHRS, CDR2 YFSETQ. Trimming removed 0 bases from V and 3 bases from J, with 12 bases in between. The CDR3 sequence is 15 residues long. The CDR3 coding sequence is TGCGCCAGCAGCTTGGGCCAGGGAGGAGACTATGGCTACACCTTC. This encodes CASSLGQGGDYGYTF.

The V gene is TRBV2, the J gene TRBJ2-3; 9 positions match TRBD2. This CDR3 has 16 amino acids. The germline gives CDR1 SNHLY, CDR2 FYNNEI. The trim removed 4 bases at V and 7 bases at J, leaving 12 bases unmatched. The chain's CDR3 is CASSVRSGGLGHTQYF. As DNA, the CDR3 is TGTGCCAGCAGTGTCCGTAGCGGGGGCCTCGGCCATACGCAGTATTTT.

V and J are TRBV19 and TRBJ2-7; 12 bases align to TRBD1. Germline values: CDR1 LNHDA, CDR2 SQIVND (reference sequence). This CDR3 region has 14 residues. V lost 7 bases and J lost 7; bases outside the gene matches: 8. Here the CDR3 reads CASTTGQGAQEQYV. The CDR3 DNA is TGTGCCAGTACGACGGGACAGGGGGCGCAAGAGCAGTACGTC.